The clone carrying this T cell receptor beta chain was seen repeatedly, ten times or more. TCR alpha and beta CDR3 regions were amplified from RNA using iRepertoire nested multiplex PCR. For one-step reverse transcription and amplification, about 90-400 ng of tissue mRNA or PBMC total RNA was used. Each CDR3 protein is one row after TCRdb ran MiXCR on the multiplex PCR reads. The sample holds a few hundred thousand distinct CDR3 sequences, around 38% seen once. This sample is drawn from a study of glioma-infiltrating T cells. The wider study: Before surgery, glioma patients received dexamethasone for at most six days.

CDR1 and CDR2 from the germline V gene are MDHEN and SYDVKM. Trimming left V 2 bases short and J 2 bases short, with 3 bases between. The CDR3 has 12 amino acids. The chain links TRBV28 to TRBJ1-2; D not certain. The receptor was isolated from a human donor with low-grade glioma or glioblastoma, undergoing nonglioma brain surgery, or in good health (not recorded which). Sequencing was done on a sample of glioma tissue, nonneoplastic brain tissue, or PBMCs (not recorded which). The CDR3 protein is CASSLRNYGYTF. CDR3 nucleotides: TGTGCCAGCAGTTTAAGGAACTATGGCTACACCTTC.